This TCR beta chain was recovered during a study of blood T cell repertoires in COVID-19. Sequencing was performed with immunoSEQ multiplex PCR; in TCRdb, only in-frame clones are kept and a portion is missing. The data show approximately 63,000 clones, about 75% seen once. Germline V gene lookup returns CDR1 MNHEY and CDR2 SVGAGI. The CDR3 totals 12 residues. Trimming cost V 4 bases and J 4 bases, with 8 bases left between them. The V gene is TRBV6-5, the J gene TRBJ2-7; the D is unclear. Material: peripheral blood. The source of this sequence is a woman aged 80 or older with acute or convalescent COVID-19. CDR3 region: CASSFLGYEQYF. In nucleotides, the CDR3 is TGTGCCAGCAGTTTCCTCGGGTACGAGCAGTACTTC.